Given below is one T cell receptor (beta chain) in context. Its antigen is currently unknown. This sample is drawn from a study of OX40 agonist ivuxolimab in advanced cancers. Study-level background: Subjects had a mean age of about 65 years, with a range of about 23 to 90; approximately 83% were male. Overall study results and limits: Among expanded peripheral T cells, antigen specificity went undetermined.

V lost 8 bases, J lost 3 bases, and 10 bases stayed unmatched. Germline-derived CDR1 and CDR2 are MGHDK and SYGVNS. The CDR3 spans 14 residues. Sequencing used immunoSEQ multiplex PCR; TCRdb keeps in-frame clones, though not all of them. The sample shows some 30,000 clones, approximately 87% of them seen only once. The V and J genes are TRBV25-1 and TRBJ2-7, with 7 bases that match TRBD1. The clonotype was recovered from an adult with an advanced solid tumor such as melanoma, head and neck, liver or kidney cancer. The source material was CD4+ or CD8+ T cells sorted from blood, sampled in a trial of the OX40 agonist ivuxolimab. CDR3: CASGTAVSLYEQYF. CDR3 sequence (DNA): TGTGCCAGCGGGACAGCGGTATCTCTCTACGAGCAGTACTTC.